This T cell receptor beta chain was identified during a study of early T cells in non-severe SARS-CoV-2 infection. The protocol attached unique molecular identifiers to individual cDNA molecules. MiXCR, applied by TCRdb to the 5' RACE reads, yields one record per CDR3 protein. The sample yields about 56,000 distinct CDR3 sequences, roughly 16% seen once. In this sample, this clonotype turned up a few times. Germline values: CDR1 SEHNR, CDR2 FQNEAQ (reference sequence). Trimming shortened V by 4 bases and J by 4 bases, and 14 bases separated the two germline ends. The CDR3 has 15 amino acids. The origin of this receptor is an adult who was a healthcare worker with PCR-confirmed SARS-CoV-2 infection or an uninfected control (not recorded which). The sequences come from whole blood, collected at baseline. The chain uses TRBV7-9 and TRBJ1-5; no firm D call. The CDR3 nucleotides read TGTGCCAGCAGCTCCGGTAAGGCCTATAATCAGCCCCAGCATTTT. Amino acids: CASSSGKAYNQPQHF.